These 15 T cell receptor beta chains were sequenced from one sample in a study of T-cell reconstitution after alpha-beta-depleted transplantation in children. Construction of the TCRbeta library involved unique molecular identifiers. In TCRdb, the PCR reads were re-called with MiXCR into one record per CDR3 protein. The sample holds over 200,000 distinct CDR3 sequences; about a tenth are singletons and the top ten take roughly 27%. Sample: PBMCs, taken before TCRalphabeta/CD19-depleted stem cell transplant. These receptor sequences come from a child younger than two with acute myeloid leukemia, due to receive a stem cell transplant.

In its sample, this clonotype was seen many times. This chain joins TRBV5-1 and TRBJ2-3; tentative D call: TRBD2 (5 bases). Trimming shortened V by 4 bases and J by 6 bases, and 18 bases separated the two germline ends. This CDR3 spans 15 amino acids. Germline V gives CDR1 SGHRS, CDR2 YFSETQ. The CDR3 DNA is TGCGCCAGCAGCGCCGGGGTGGGGAGAGCGGATACGCAGTATTTT. Encoded protein: CASSAGVGRADTQYF.

In DNA, the CDR3 is TGCGCCAGCAGCCGTAATCCGGGACAGGGGGCATGGAATGAGCAGTTCTTC. It encodes CASSRNPGQGAWNEQFF. The chain carries TRBV5-1 and TRBJ2-1; 12 positions agree with TRBD1. This CDR3 region has 17 residues. Germline V gives CDR1 SGHRS, CDR2 YFSETQ. The J segment lost 7 bases and the V segment lost 4 bases, leaving 12 bases of the junction unmatched. Based on the CDR3 plus reference TRBV5-1 and TRBJ2-1, the full variable domain is KAGVTQTPRYLIKTRGQQVTLSCSPISGHRSVSWYQQTPGQGLQFLFEYFSETQRNKGNFPGRFSGRQFSNSRSEMNVSTLELGDSALYLCASSRNPGQGAWNEQFFGPGTRLTVL.

With respect to this clonotype: Since a much larger clone is just one base distant, this may be a read error. The chain links TRBV6-4 to TRBJ2-1, with TRBD2 as a possible D gene (6 bases). V was trimmed by 4 bases and J by 10 bases, leaving 14 bases between them. Germline V lookup: CDR1 MRHNA, CDR2 SNTAGT. This CDR3 comprises 13 residues. The CDR3 spells CASSGGTSKEQFF. CDR3 bases: TGTGCCAGCAGTGGGGGGACTTCCAAAGAGCAGTTCTTC.

This clonotype was found many times. This chain uses TRBV12-3 or TRBV12-4 with TRBJ2-2; TRBD2 is a possible D gene (6 bases). The V end lost 7 bases, the J end lost 1 base, and 13 bases lay between the germline ends. CDR3 length: 15 residues. CDR3 nucleotides: TGTGCCAGCATCTCCTTCGGGGGGAACACCGGGGAGCTGTTTTTT. Translated, it gives CASISFGGNTGELFF.

The gene calls are TRBV20-1 and TRBJ1-4; D not certain. Germline V gives CDR1 DFQATT, CDR2 SNEGSKA (reference sequence). V was cut by 6 bases and J by 4 bases, with 9 bases left in between. CDR3 size: 12 residues. The CDR3 DNA is TGCAGTGCACCCGGGAGTAATGAAAAACTGTTTTTT. This codes for CSAPGSNEKLFF.

This clonotype was seen ten or more times. The chain links TRBV2 to TRBJ1-1; 8 positions match TRBD1. Germline loops: CDR1 SNHLY, CDR2 FYNNEI. The CDR3 is 14 amino acids. V shed 7 bases, J shed 2 bases, and the junction held 6 bases outside the gene matches. For the CDR3, the DNA is TGTGCCAGCACAGGGGACAGGAGCAACACTGAAGCTTTCTTT. It yields the protein CASTGDRSNTEAFF.

This clonotype was counted many times. The DNA of the CDR3 is TGCGCCAGCAGGTCGCAGAGACACAATGAGCAGTTCTTC. Encoded protein: CASRSQRHNEQFF. The rearrangement uses TRBV5-1 and TRBJ2-1, with D unclear. The germline V and J ends were trimmed by 5 bases and 5 bases, with 11 bases remaining between them. The CDR3 runs 13 residues. CDR1 and CDR2 (germline): SGHRS, YFSETQ.

This clonotype was found many times. V is TRBV27 and J is TRBJ1-1; D may be TRBD1 (6 bases). Germline CDR1 and CDR2: MNHEY and SMNVEV (reference sequence). This CDR3 is 16 amino acids long. V gave up 2 bases and J gave up 1 base, with 14 bases separating them. The DNA for the CDR3 is TGTGCCAGCAGTTTAGGTTACAGGGTCAGGAACACTGAAGCTTTCTTT. Its protein is CASSLGYRVRNTEAFF.

A few counts support this clonotype. J is TRBJ2-7 and V is TRBV11-1; 7 bases match TRBD1. Germline V lookup: CDR1 SGHAT, CDR2 FQDESV (reference sequence). The V segment lost 6 bases and the J segment 0 bases; nucleotides outside the gene matches: 5. CDR3 size: 14 residues. In DNA, the CDR3 is TGTGCCAGCAGAGGTCAGGGGGTCTCCTACGAGCAGTACTTC. Encoded protein: CASRGQGVSYEQYF.

In this sample, this clonotype turned up many times. The rearrangement uses TRBV9 and TRBJ1-5; D possibly corresponds to TRBD1 (6 bases). V was cut by 0 bases and J by 0 bases, with 13 bases left in between. The germline CDR1 and CDR2 sequences are SGDLS and YYNGEE. The CDR3 is 17 residues long. The CDR3 spells CASSVAGALYSNQPQHF. As DNA, the CDR3 is TGTGCCAGCAGCGTAGCAGGGGCGCTATATAGCAATCAGCCCCAGCATTTT.

This clonotype was counted ten times or more. The CDR3 loop is CATSDGHSVNEQFF. The CDR3 DNA is TGTGCCACCAGTGACGGACACTCGGTCAATGAGCAGTTCTTC. The V gene is TRBV24-1, the J gene TRBJ2-1; TRBD1 is a possible D gene (5 bases). This CDR3 contains 14 residues. Trimming cost V 4 bases and J 6 bases, with 12 bases left between them. CDR1 and CDR2 from the germline V gene are KGHDR and SFDVKD.

This clonotype has a count of ten or more. V and J are TRBV29-1 and TRBJ1-1, with unresolved D. Germline V gene data show CDR1 as SQVTM and CDR2 as ANQGSEA. CDR3 size: 14 residues. V was cut by 0 bases and J by 2 bases, with 10 bases left in between. The CDR3 region is CSVEDVGFNTEAFF. The DNA for the CDR3 is TGCAGCGTTGAAGACGTCGGCTTCAACACTGAAGCTTTCTTT.

This clonotype was observed many times. The genes are TRBV12-3 or TRBV12-4 and TRBJ1-4; 8 bases agree with TRBD1. There are 19 residues in the CDR3. V shed 6 bases and J 5 bases; nucleotides not matched to a gene: 20. The DNA of the CDR3 is TGTGCCAGCAGCTCCGTGCAGGGGGCCTCCCAAGAACCCAATGAAAAACTGTTTTTT. It translates to CASSSVQGASQEPNEKLFF.

This clonotype showed up many times. V usage is TRBV5-1 and J usage is TRBJ2-1; 7 bases match TRBD2. Unmatched junction bases numbered 8, after V lost 0 bases and J lost 2 bases. The germline V gene encodes CDR1 SGHRS and CDR2 YFSETQ. The CDR3 contains 17 residues. The CDR3 DNA reads TGCGCCAGCAGCTTGGCCCGAGCGGGGCCGACCTACAATGAGCAGTTCTTC. Translation: CASSLARAGPTYNEQFF.

At least ten counts were recorded for this clonotype. This chain joins TRBV12-3 or TRBV12-4 and TRBJ2-1; TRBD1 aligns across 11 bases. The CDR3 length is 15 residues. Trimming removed 8 bases from V and 8 bases from J; junction bases left unmatched: 11. CDR3 in amino acids: CASSRAGTGGYEQFF. The CDR3 coding sequence is TGTGCCAGCTCCCGCGCCGGGACAGGGGGTTATGAGCAGTTCTTC.